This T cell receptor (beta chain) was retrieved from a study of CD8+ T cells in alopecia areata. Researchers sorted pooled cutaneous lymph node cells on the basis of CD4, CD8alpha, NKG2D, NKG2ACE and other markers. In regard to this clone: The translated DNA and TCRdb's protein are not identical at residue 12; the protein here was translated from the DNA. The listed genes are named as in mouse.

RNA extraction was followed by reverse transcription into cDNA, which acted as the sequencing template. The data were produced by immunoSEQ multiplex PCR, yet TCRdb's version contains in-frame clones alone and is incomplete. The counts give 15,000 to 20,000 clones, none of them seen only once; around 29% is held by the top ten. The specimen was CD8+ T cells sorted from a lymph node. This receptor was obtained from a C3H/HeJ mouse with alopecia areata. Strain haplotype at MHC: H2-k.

The sequenced CDR3 bases are TGTGCCAGCGGTGATGAATGGGGGAGCGGAAATACG. It codes for CASGDEWGSGNT. The entire CDR3 reads CASGDEWGSGNTLYF. The chain joins TRBV13-2 to TRBJ1-3; D might be TRBD1 (5 bases). The read halts 3 residues ahead of the CDR3 end, with the missing end drawn from the germline J gene. V was shortened by 0 bases and J by 4 bases, with 11 bases between the two germline ends. This CDR3 contains 15 residues. CDR1 is NNHNN, CDR2 SYGAGS, per germline (reference sequence).